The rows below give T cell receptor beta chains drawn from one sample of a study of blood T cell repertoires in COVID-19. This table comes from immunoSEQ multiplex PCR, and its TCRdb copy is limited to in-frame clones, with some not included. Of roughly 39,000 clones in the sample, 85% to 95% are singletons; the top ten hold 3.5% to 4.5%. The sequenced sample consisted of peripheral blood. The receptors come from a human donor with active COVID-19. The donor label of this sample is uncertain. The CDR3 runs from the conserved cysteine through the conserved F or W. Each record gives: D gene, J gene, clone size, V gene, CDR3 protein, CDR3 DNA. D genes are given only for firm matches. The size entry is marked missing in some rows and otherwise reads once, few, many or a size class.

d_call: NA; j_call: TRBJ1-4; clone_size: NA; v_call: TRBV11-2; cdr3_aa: CASSLRRQHLEKLFF; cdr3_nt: TGTGCCAGCAGCTTACGAAGACAGCATCTTGAAAAACTGTTTTTT
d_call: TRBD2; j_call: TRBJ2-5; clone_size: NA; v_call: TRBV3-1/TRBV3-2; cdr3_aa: CASSQEWSSGRAQETQYF; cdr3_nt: TGTGCCAGCAGCCAAGAGTGGTCTAGCGGGAGGGCTCAAGAGACCCAGTACTTC
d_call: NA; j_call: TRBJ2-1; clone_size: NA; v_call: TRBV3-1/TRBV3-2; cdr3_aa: CASSPTSGTGGGGEQFF; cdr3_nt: TGTGCCAGCAGCCCCACTAGCGGGACAGGGGGGGGTGGTGAGCAGTTCTTC
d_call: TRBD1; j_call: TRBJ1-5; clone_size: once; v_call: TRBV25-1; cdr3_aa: CASRSGTGYDSNQPQHF; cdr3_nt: TGTGCCAGCAGGTCCGGGACAGGTTATGATAGCAATCAGCCCCAGCATTTT
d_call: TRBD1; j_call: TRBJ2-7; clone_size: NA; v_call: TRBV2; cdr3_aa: CASSEGGQLGTGVYEQYF; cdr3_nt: TGTGCCAGCAGTGAGGGGGGCCAACTCGGGACAGGGGTCTACGAGCAGTACTTC
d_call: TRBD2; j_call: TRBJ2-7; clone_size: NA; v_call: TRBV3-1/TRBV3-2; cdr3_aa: CASSQDKGLAYEQYF; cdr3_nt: TGTGCCAGCAGCCAAGATAAGGGACTAGCGTACGAGCAGTACTTC
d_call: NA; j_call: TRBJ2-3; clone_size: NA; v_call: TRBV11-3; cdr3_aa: CASSSGASTDTQYF; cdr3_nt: TGTGCCAGCAGCTCTGGGGCCAGCACAGATACGCAGTATTTT
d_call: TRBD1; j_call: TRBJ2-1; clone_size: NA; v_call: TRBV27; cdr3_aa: CASRISTGGHRISYNEQFF; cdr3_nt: TGTGCCAGCCGAATCTCAACAGGGGGACATCGAATCTCCTACAATGAGCAGTTCTTC
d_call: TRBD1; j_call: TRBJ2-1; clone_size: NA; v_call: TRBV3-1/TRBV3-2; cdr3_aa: CASSPQGQGLFF; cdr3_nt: TGTGCCAGCAGCCCCCAGGGACAGGGACTGTTCTTC
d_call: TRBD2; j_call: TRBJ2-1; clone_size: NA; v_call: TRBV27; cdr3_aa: CASSGGRGSYNEQFF; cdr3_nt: TGTGCCAGCAGTGGGGGGAGGGGTTCCTACAATGAGCAGTTCTTC
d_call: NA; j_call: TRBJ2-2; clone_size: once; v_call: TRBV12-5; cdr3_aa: CASGDTQTSTGELFF; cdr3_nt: TGTGCTAGTGGAGACACCCAGACATCCACCGGGGAGCTGTTTTTT
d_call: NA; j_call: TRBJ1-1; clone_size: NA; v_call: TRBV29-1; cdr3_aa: CSSGGPTPEAFF; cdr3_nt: TGCAGCTCAGGAGGACCCACCCCTGAAGCTTTCTTT
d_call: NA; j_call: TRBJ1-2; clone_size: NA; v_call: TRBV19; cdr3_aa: CASMNSTFGYTF; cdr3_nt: TGTGCCAGTATGAACAGTACTTTTGGCTACACCTTC
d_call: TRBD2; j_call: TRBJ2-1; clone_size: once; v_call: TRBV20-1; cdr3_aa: CSNRQAGGEFF; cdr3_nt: TGCAGTAATAGACAGGCGGGGGGTGAGTTCTTC
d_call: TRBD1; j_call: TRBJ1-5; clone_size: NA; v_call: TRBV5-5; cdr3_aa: CASSSGTGGGQPQHF; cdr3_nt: TGTGCCAGCAGCTCCGGGACAGGGGGCGGCCAGCCCCAGCATTTT
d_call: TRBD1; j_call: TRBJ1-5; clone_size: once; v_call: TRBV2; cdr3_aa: CASNPPGQRYSQPQHF; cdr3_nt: TGTGCCAGCAACCCGCCGGGACAGCGATACAGTCAGCCCCAGCATTTT
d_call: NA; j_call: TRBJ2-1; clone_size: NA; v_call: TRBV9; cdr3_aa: CASSALGPEQFF; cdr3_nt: TGTGCCAGCAGCGCCCTAGGTCCTGAGCAGTTCTTC
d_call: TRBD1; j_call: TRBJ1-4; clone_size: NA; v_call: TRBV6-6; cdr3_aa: CASRDRSLRWEKLFF; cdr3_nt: TGTGCCAGCAGGGACAGGTCGCTACGCTGGGAAAAACTGTTTTTT
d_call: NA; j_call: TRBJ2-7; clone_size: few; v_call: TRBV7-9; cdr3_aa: CASRTGYHEQYF; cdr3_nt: TGTGCCAGCAGAACAGGGTACCACGAGCAGTACTTC
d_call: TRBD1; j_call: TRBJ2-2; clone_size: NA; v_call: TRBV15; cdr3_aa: CATSRDVGGSTGELFF; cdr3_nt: TGTGCCACCAGCAGAGATGTAGGGGGCTCCACCGGGGAGCTGTTTTTT
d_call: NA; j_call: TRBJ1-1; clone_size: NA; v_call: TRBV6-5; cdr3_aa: CAYILRNTEAFF; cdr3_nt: TGTGCCTATATCCTCAGGAACACTGAAGCTTTCTTT
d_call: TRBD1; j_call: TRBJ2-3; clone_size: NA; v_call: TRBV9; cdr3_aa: CASKSTGGYTDTQYF; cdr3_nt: TGTGCCAGCAAATCGACAGGGGGCTACACAGATACGCAGTATTTT
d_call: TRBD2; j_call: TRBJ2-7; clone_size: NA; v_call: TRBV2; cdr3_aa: CASGEGWAYEQYF; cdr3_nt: TGTGCCAGCGGGGAGGGGTGGGCCTACGAGCAGTACTTC
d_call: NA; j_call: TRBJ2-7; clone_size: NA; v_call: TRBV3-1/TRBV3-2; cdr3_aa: CASSRTEFGEQYF; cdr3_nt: TGTGCCAGCAGCCGGACAGAGTTCGGCGAGCAGTACTTC
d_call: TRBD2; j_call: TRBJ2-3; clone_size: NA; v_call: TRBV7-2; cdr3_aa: CASSPGLAGMRQYF; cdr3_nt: TGTGCCAGCAGCCCCGGACTAGCGGGAATGAGGCAGTATTTT
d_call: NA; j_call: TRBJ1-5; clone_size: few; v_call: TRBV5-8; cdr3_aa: CASSSRNQPQHF; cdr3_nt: TGTGCCAGCAGCAGCCGGAATCAGCCCCAGCATTTT
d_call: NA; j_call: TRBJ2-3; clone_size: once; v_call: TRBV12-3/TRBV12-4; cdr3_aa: CASSFGGTDTQYF; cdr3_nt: TGTGCCAGCAGTTTCGGCGGGACTGATACGCAGTATTTT
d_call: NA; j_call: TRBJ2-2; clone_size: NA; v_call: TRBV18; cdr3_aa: CASSPRSGNLNTGELFF; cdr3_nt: TGTGCCAGCTCACCACGCTCAGGGAACTTGAACACCGGGGAGCTGTTTTTT
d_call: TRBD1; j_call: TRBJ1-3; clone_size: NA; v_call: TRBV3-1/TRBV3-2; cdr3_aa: CASSLRGLSNTIYF; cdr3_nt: TGTGCCAGCAGCCTCAGGGGGCTCAGTAACACCATATATTTT
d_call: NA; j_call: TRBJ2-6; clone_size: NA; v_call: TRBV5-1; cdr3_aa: CASSLYSSSGANVLTF; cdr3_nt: TGCGCCAGCAGCTTATACAGTAGCTCTGGGGCCAACGTCCTGACTTTC
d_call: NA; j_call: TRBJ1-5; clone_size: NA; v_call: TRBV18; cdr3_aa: CASSGGGRQPQHF; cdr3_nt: TGTGCCAGCTCAGGGGGGGGGCGTCAGCCCCAGCATTTT
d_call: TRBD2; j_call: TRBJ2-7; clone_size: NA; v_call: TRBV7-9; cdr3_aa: CASSLPSSGSYEQYF; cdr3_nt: TGTGCCAGCAGCTTACCCTCTAGCGGGAGTTACGAGCAGTACTTC
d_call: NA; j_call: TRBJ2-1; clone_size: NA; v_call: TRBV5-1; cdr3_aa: CASSLGRLVGEQFF; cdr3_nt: TGCGCCAGCAGCTTGGGGCGACTGGTCGGGGAGCAGTTCTTC
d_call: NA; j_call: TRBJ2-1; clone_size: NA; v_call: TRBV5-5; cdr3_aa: CASHWSSYNEQFF; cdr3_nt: TGTGCCAGCCACTGGAGCTCCTACAATGAGCAGTTCTTC
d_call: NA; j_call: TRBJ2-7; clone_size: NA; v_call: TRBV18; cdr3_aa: CASSPVEAYEQYF; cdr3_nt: TGTGCCAGCTCACCGGTTGAGGCCTACGAGCAGTACTTC
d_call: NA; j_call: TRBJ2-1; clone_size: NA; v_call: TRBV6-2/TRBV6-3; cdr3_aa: CASSSGNSRGEQFF; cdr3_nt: TGTGCCAGCAGTTCGGGGAACTCTCGGGGTGAGCAGTTCTTC
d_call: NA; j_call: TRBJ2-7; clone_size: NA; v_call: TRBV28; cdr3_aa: CASSFGSPVYEQYF; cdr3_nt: TGTGCCAGCAGTTTTGGGAGTCCAGTATACGAGCAGTACTTC
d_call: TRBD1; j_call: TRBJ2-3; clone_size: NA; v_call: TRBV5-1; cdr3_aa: CASSVQTGATDTQYF; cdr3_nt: TGCGCCAGCAGCGTACAGACAGGGGCCACAGATACGCAGTATTTT
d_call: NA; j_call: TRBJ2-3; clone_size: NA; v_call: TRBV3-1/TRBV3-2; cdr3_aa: CASTKGGRGADTQYF; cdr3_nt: TGTGCCAGCACCAAGGGGGGTCGGGGGGCAGATACGCAGTATTTT
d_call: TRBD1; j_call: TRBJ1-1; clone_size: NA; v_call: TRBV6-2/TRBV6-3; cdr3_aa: CASSRGRVTEAFF; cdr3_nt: TGTGCCAGCAGCAGGGGGCGGGTAACTGAAGCTTTCTTT
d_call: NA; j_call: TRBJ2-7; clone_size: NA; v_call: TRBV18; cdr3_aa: CASSPREGSSSYEQYF; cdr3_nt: TGTGCCAGCTCACCTAGAGAGGGTAGTAGCTCCTACGAGCAGTACTTC
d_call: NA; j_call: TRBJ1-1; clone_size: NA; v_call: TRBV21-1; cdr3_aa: CASSKEGGSGTEAFF; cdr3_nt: TGTGCCAGCAGCAAAGAAGGAGGGAGCGGCACTGAAGCTTTCTTT
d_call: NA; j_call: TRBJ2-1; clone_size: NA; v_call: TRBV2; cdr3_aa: CASSEVRGPGGEQFF; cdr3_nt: TGTGCCAGCAGTGAAGTCCGGGGGCCGGGAGGTGAGCAGTTCTTC
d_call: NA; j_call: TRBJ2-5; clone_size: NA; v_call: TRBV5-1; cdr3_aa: CASSFQSAGQETQYF; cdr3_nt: TGCGCCAGCAGCTTTCAGTCTGCGGGCCAAGAGACCCAGTACTTC
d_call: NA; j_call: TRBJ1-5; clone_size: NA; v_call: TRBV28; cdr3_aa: CASSLLSGGGPQPQHF; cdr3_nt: TGTGCCAGCAGTTTACTTTCCGGGGGAGGGCCTCAGCCCCAGCATTTT
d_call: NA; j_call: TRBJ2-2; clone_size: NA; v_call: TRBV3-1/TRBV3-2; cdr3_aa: CASSQGSGRGGGELFF; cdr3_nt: TGTGCCAGCAGCCAAGGATCCGGAAGGGGTGGCGGGGAGCTGTTTTTT
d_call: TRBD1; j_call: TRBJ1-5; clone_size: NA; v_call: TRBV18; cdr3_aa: CASSLGTGFVGVYRNQPQHF; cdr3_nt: TGTGCCAGCTCGCTAGGGACAGGGTTCGTGGGAGTGTATCGCAATCAGCCCCAGCATTTT
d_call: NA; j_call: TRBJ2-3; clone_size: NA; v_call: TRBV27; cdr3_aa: CASSPGEGFAQYF; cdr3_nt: TGTGCCAGCTCCCCGGGAGAAGGGTTCGCGCAGTATTTT
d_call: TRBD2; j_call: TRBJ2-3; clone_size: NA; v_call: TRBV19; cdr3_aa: CASSYLAGSTDTQYF; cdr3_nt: TGTGCCAGTAGTTACCTAGCGGGTTCCACAGATACGCAGTATTTT
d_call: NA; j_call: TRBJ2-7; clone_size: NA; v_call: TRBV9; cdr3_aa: CASSATSDGLEQYF; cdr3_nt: TGTGCCAGCAGCGCGACTAGTGACGGCCTCGAGCAGTACTTC
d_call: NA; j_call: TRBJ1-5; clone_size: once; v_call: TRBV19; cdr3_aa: CASSTTRGNQPQHF; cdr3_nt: TGTGCCAGTAGTACTACGAGGGGGAATCAGCCCCAGCATTTT
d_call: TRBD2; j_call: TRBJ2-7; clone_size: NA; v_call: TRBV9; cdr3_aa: CASSAGPTSEYEQYF; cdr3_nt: TGTGCCAGCAGCGCTGGTCCGACTAGCGAGTACGAGCAGTACTTC